One and the same sample provided the 15 T cell receptor beta chains below, sequenced in a study of monozygotic twins with inflammatory bowel disease (dated by TCRdb to between 2018 and 2021). The library was made by 5' RACE. TCRdb names Illumina HiSeq 2500 as the instrument used. The reads went through TCRdb reprocessing, and each CDR3 protein sequence gets one entry with no DNA. This sample's table lists some 330,000 distinct CDR3 sequences. The top ten clones comprise approximately 5.9% of the sample. The sequenced material came from blood. The receptors here all came from a human donor with ulcerative colitis or Crohn's disease, or a healthy co-twin of an affected twin (not recorded which).

The chain joins TRBV5-1 to TRBJ1-1; TCRdb gives TRBD1 as the D gene, but with no DNA this cannot be confirmed. Germline V gene data show CDR1 as SGHRS and CDR2 as YFSETQ. The CDR3 is made up of 15 amino acids. CDR3 in amino acids: CASNRGSQGDTEAFF.

Here the CDR3 reads CASSLFLRGSDEQYF. The rearrangement uses TRBV5-1 and TRBJ2-7. Germline V gives CDR1 SGHRS, CDR2 YFSETQ. The CDR3 covers 15 residues.

The CDR3 here is CASSSGGGTNFYEQYF. The chain is built from TRBV9 and TRBJ2-7; lacking DNA, the TRBD2 call made by TCRdb goes unchecked. The germline V gene has CDR1 SGDLS and CDR2 YYNGEE. The CDR3 is made up of 16 amino acids.

This chain links TRBV12-3 or TRBV12-4 with TRBJ2-5; TCRdb indicates TRBD1, and absent DNA this call remains unverified. CDR3 length: 17 residues. The CDR3 loop is CASSPNRGQGQQETQYF.

The chain recombines TRBV4-3 with TRBJ2-7; TCRdb calls TRBD1, which cannot be checked without DNA. CDR1 LGHNA and CDR2 YSLEER come from the germline V gene. The CDR3 is made up of 13 amino acids. The CDR3 spells CASSQGQGREQYF.

CDR3 protein: CATSPDGPKLGYQETQYF. The rearrangement uses TRBV15 and TRBJ2-5; as DNA is missing, the TRBD2 call by TCRdb cannot be tested. The CDR3 runs to 18 residues. Germline lookup yields CDR1 LNHNV and CDR2 YYDKDF (reference sequence).

V gene TRBV12-3 or TRBV12-4 combines with J gene TRBJ1-4. The length of the CDR3 is 17 residues. CDR3 in amino acids: CASSFRLVRGHNEKLFF.

This sequence joins TRBV19 and TRBJ2-5. CDR1 is LNHDA and CDR2 is SQIVND in the germline V gene (reference sequence). The CDR3 extends over 13 amino acids. CDR3 in amino acids: CASSKRRQETQYF.

V and J are TRBV19 and TRBJ2-3; TCRdb's D call of TRBD1 is untestable without DNA. CDR3 length: 15 amino acids. Germline-derived CDR1 and CDR2 are LNHDA and SQIVND (reference sequence). The CDR3 sequence is CASSIPGQGTDTQYF.

The genes are TRBV12-3 or TRBV12-4 and TRBJ1-3; TCRdb calls TRBD1, which cannot be checked without DNA. The CDR3 extends over 14 amino acids. The CDR3 here is CASTPDAGGNTIYF.

The V gene is TRBV27, the J gene TRBJ2-5; TCRdb returns TRBD1, unconfirmable since there is no DNA. Germline V lookup: CDR1 MNHEY, CDR2 SMNVEV (reference sequence). This CDR3 comprises 16 residues. This CDR3 reads CASKMAGTGVAETQYF.

The chain carries TRBV5-6 and TRBJ2-7. The CDR3 runs 13 residues. Per the germline V gene, CDR1 is SGHDT and CDR2 is YYEEEE. CDR3 protein: CASSSGLAIEQYF.

This sequence joins TRBV5-1 and TRBJ1-5. This CDR3 has 16 residues. The V gene's germline CDR1 is SGHRS and CDR2 YFSETQ. The CDR3: CASSLEHSPVNQPQHF. The full variable domain, completed using reference TRBV5-1 and TRBJ1-5, is KAGVTQTPRYLIKTRGQQVTLSCSPISGHRSVSWYQQTPGQGLQFLFEYFSETQRNKGNFPGRFSGRQFSNSRSEMNVSTLELGDSALYLCASSLEHSPVNQPQHFGDGTRLSIL.

This rearrangement joins TRBV5-1 to TRBJ1-3. CDR1 and CDR2 from the germline V gene are SGHRS and YFSETQ. The length of the CDR3 is 13 residues. The CDR3 is CASSPGDGNTIYF. Full variable domain (remainder filled in from reference TRBV5-1 and TRBJ1-3): KAGVTQTPRYLIKTRGQQVTLSCSPISGHRSVSWYQQTPGQGLQFLFEYFSETQRNKGNFPGRFSGRQFSNSRSEMNVSTLELGDSALYLCASSPGDGNTIYFGEGSWLTVV.

The chain is built from TRBV29-1 and TRBJ2-5. CDR3 length equals 11 residues. CDR1 and CDR2 from the germline V gene are SQVTM and ANQGSEA. CDR3 amino acids: CSVHSFETQYF.